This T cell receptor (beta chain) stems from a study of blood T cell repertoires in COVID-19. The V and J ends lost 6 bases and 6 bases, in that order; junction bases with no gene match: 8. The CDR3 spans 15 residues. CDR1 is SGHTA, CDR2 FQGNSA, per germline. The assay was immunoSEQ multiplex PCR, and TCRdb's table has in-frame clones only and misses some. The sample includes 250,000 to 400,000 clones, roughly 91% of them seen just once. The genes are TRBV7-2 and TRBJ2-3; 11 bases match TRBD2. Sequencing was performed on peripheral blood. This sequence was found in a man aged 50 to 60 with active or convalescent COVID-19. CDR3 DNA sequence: TGTGCCAGCAGTCCCGGGACTAGCGGCGTGGATACGCAGTATTTT. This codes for CASSPGTSGVDTQYF.